These 14 T cell receptor beta chains were all obtained from the same sample, sequenced in a study of radiotherapy plus CTLA-4 blockade in lung cancer. This table comes from immunoSEQ multiplex PCR, and its TCRdb copy is limited to in-frame clones, with some not included. The repertoire includes about 81,000 clones, about two thirds of them detected once, and roughly an eighth sits in the top ten. The sequenced sample was peripheral blood, obtained from a patient treated with radiotherapy plus ipilimumab. These receptors came from a human donor with non-small cell lung cancer that progressed on radiotherapy plus ipilimumab.

V usage is TRBV29-1 and J usage is TRBJ2-7; a weak D match, TRBD1 (6 bases). Trimming took off 3 bases at V and 0 bases at J, with 15 bases between the two ends. Germline V lookup: CDR1 SQVTM, CDR2 ANQGSEA. The CDR3 is made up of 15 amino acids. Here the CDR3 reads CSVDSGSGASYEQYF. CDR3 nucleotide sequence: TGCAGCGTTGACTCTGGATCAGGGGCCTCCTACGAGCAGTACTTC.

This chain links TRBV28 with TRBJ1-1; D may be TRBD1 (6 bases). Germline CDR1 MDHEN, CDR2 SYDVKM. V lost 6 bases to trimming and J lost 2 bases, with 13 bases between them. This CDR3 spans 14 amino acids. CDR3 loop: CASRPGGLNTEAFF. The CDR3 DNA follows: TGTGCCAGCAGGCCTGGGGGCCTTAACACTGAAGCTTTCTTT.

The V and J genes are TRBV7-2 and TRBJ1-2; D is undetermined. This CDR3 is built from 11 residues. CDR1 SGHTA and CDR2 FQGNSA come from the germline V gene. Trimming removed 5 bases at V and 8 bases at J, with 9 bases between. The CDR3 loop is CASSLMVGYTF. CDR3 in DNA: TGTGCCAGCAGCCTGATGGTGGGCTACACCTTC.

The rearrangement links TRBV7-2 to TRBJ2-5, with D maybe TRBD1 (7 bases). The germline V gene has CDR1 SGHTA and CDR2 FQGNSA. The V end lost 3 bases, the J end lost 11 bases, and 10 bases lay between the germline ends. This CDR3 is built from 11 residues. The DNA for the CDR3 is TGTGCCAGCAGCTTCAGGGGGGAACAGTACTTC. This translates into CASSFRGEQYF. The full variable domain, completed using reference TRBV7-2 and TRBJ2-5, is GAGVSQSPSNKVTEKGKDVELRCDPISGHTALYWYRQSLGQGLEFLIYFQGNSAPDKSGLPSDRFSAERTGGSVSTLTIQRTQQEDSAVYLCASSFRGEQYFGPGTRLLVL.

The genes are TRBV6-5 and TRBJ2-7; perhaps D is TRBD1 or TRBD2 (5 bases each). Germline-derived CDR1 and CDR2 are MNHEY and SVGAGI. Trimming took 2 bases from V and 2 from J, leaving 13 bases between them. This CDR3 region has 15 residues. CDR3 bases: TGTGCCAGCAGTTACCGGGGTGGGGCCCCCTACGAGCAGTACTTC. Its protein product is CASSYRGGAPYEQYF.

The rearrangement joins TRBV6-6 to TRBJ1-2, with 8 bases fitting TRBD1. Germline V gene sequence: CDR1 MNHNY, CDR2 SVGAGI (reference sequence). J lost 4 bases, V lost 10 bases, and 14 bases had no gene match. The CDR3 totals 15 residues. The CDR3 DNA reads TGTGCCACCCTCGACCGACAGGGGCGCGTCTATGGCTACACCTTC. Its translation is CATLDRQGRVYGYTF.

The V and J genes are TRBV28 and TRBJ2-7; a weak D match, TRBD2 (6 bases). The germline CDR1 and CDR2 sequences are MDHEN and SYDVKM. V was trimmed by 4 bases and J by 2 bases, leaving 9 bases between them. This CDR3 has 13 residues. The CDR3 nucleotides read TGTGCCAGCAGTTCCGGACTACCCTACGAGCAGTACTTC. Translating gives CASSSGLPYEQYF.

The chain recombines TRBV5-6 with TRBJ2-5; TRBD1 matches 7 bases. The ends lost 0 bases at V and 2 bases at J; junction bases unmatched: 4. The CDR3 is 15 amino acids. From germline, CDR1 is SGHDT and CDR2 YYEEEE. The CDR3 DNA reads TGTGCCAGCAGCTTGGGGACAGGAACACAAGAGACCCAGTACTTC. The encoded protein is CASSLGTGTQETQYF.

This clone has only a few counts. The rearrangement links TRBV7-9 to TRBJ2-7; possible D gene TRBD2, 5 bases. The CDR3 has 13 amino acids. The germline V gene has CDR1 SEHNR and CDR2 FQNEAQ (reference sequence). V was clipped by 1 base and J by 9 bases, with 13 bases between them. CDR3 loop: CASSLGGGGWQYF. CDR3 in DNA: TGTGCCAGCAGCTTAGGAGGAGGAGGTTGGCAGTACTTC.

The rearrangement joins TRBV6-1 to TRBJ1-5; D not certain. CDR3 size: 12 residues. Trimming took 8 bases from V and 7 from J, leaving 12 bases between them. Germline CDR1 is MNHNS and CDR2 is SASEGT. The DNA for the CDR3 is TGTGCCAGCTCCCCGGTGGGGCAGCCCCAGCATTTT. It specifies CASSPVGQPQHF.

This chain uses TRBV4-1 with TRBJ1-5; D gene ambiguous. The CDR3 runs 13 residues. In germline, CDR1 is MGHRA, CDR2 YSYEKL. Trimming pared 1 base from V and 10 bases from J, leaving 11 bases between. The CDR3 DNA sequence: TGCGCCAGCAGCCAAGCCCGCGGGGAACCCCAGCATTTT. It is translated as CASSQARGEPQHF.

This clone was observed once. One end of the junction does not line up with germline, which may come from a read error. The chain couples TRBV9 to TRBJ2-1; 8 nucleotides agree with TRBD2. The CDR3 sequence is 15 residues long. Germline CDR1 is SGDLS and CDR2 is YYNGEE. The CDR3 sequence: CASSRTSRTYNKQFF. In DNA form, the CDR3 reads TGTGCCAGCAGCAGGACTAGCCGCACCTACAATAAGCAGTTCTTC.

This clone has just a few counts. V and J are TRBV6-5 and TRBJ1-1; no clear D gene. V lost 5 bases, J lost 7 bases, and 8 bases lay in between. The V gene's germline CDR1 is MNHEY and CDR2 SVGAGI. The CDR3 is 11 residues long. CDR3 DNA: TGTGCCAGCAGTGACATCCTTGAAGCTTTCTTT. Protein sequence: CASSDILEAFF.

This clone was observed a single time. The chain uses TRBV25-1 and TRBJ1-1, with 9 nucleotides matching TRBD1. V shed 4 bases and J 6 bases; nucleotides not matched to a gene: 12. CDR3 length: 16 amino acids. The germline V gene encodes CDR1 MGHDK and CDR2 SYGVNS. The CDR3 bases are TGTGCCAGCAGTGGACGACTCGGGACAGGGAGCGCTGAAGCTTTCTTT. It is translated as CASSGRLGTGSAEAFF.